This TCR beta chain was recovered during a study of OX40 agonist ivuxolimab in advanced cancers. Measured with immunoSEQ multiplex PCR; TCRdb has only the in-frame clones, and not every one. Of fewer than 25,000 clones in the sample, about 87% were seen once. The CDR3 spans 15 residues. Germline loops: CDR1 SEHNR, CDR2 FQNEAQ (reference sequence). V lost 1 base to trimming and J lost 5 bases, with 12 bases between them. A remark on this clone: Its antigen remains unidentified.

The study's findings and limits: The authors did not determine the antigen specificity of the expanded peripheral T cells. At doses 0.1 to 3.0 mg/kg, CD4+ and CD8+ clones expanded. People who partly responded at 0.1-3.0 mg/kg had some of the least clonal expansion seen.

The clonotype comes from an adult with an advanced solid tumor such as melanoma, head and neck, liver or kidney cancer. The specimen comprised CD4+ or CD8+ T cells sorted from blood, sampled in a trial of the OX40 agonist ivuxolimab. The gene calls are TRBV7-9 and TRBJ1-5, with D possibly being TRBD1 (6 bases). The CDR3 sequence is CASSLGGQGDQPQHF. The CDR3 nucleotides are TGTGCCAGCAGCTTAGGGGGGCAGGGAGATCAGCCCCAGCATTTT.